Listed below are T cell receptor beta chains from one sample, sequenced in a study of metastatic and nonmetastatic thyroid tumors. TCRdb re-called clones via MiXCR from the PCR reads. The sample lists 20,000 to 30,000 clones; approximately 24% were seen once. What was sequenced was blood. These TCRs come from a female donor with papillary thyroid cancer or a benign thyroid nodule (not recorded which). Some clones in this sample may be carry-over from other donors' samples. CDR3s include the opening cysteine and the closing phenylalanine or tryptophan. The D gene is left open where the match is weak. Clone size is shown for a subset of rows, as once, few, many or a class of expanded clone.

J gene	clone size	D gene	V gene	CDR3 protein	CDR3 DNA
TRBJ2-7	many	-	TRBV18	CASSPLGEDEQYF	TGTGCCAGCTCCCCTCTCGGAGAGGACGAGCAGTACTTC
TRBJ2-7	-	TRBD2	TRBV9	CASSVGVAGVIYEQYF	TGTGCCAGCAGTGTAGGGGTAGCGGGGGTCATCTACGAGCAGTACTTC
TRBJ2-7	many	-	TRBV30	CAWSRPPGTYEQYF	TGTGCCTGGAGTCGACCCCCAGGCACCTACGAGCAGTACTTC
TRBJ1-5	many	-	TRBV19	CASSPEGNQPQHF	TGTGCCAGTAGTCCCGAAGGGAATCAGCCCCAGCATTTT
TRBJ2-1	many	-	TRBV5-1	CASSSRGLGRYNEQFF	TGCGCCAGCAGCTCCAGGGGACTGGGGCGTTACAATGAGCAGTTCTTC
TRBJ2-7	medium-sized	TRBD1	TRBV12-3/TRBV12-4	CASSLPGTGDGEQYF	TGTGCCAGCAGTCTACCCGGGACAGGGGACGGCGAGCAGTACTTC
TRBJ2-7	-	TRBD1	TRBV28	CASSSGQGGEQYF	TGTGCCAGCAGTTCCGGACAGGGCGGGGAGCAGTACTTC
TRBJ1-5	many	-	TRBV4-1	CASSQDLGTGYQPQHF	TGCGCCAGCAGCCAAGATCTAGGTACGGGATATCAGCCCCAGCATTTT
TRBJ2-3	-	-	TRBV20-1	CSARDTNTQYF	TGCAGTGCTAGAGACACGAATACGCAGTATTTT
TRBJ1-2	few	-	TRBV24-1	CATSDNDRHCYTF	TGTGCCACCAGTGACAACGACAGGCATTGCTACACCTTC
TRBJ2-1	many	-	TRBV12-3/TRBV12-4	CASSNGAYNEQFF	TGTGCCAGCAGTAACGGGGCCTACAATGAGCAGTTCTTC
TRBJ1-1	many	-	TRBV20-1	CSARRPLTTEAFF	TGCAGTGCTAGGAGGCCCCTTACCACTGAAGCTTTCTTT
TRBJ2-2	-	TRBD1	TRBV11-3	CASSFGQGGAVELFF	TGTGCCAGCAGCTTCGGACAGGGCGGGGCCGTTGAGCTGTTTTTT
TRBJ2-7	many	TRBD2	TRBV20-1	CSARVGLAGVGEQYF	TGCAGTGCTAGAGTGGGACTAGCGGGAGTGGGAGAGCAGTACTTC
TRBJ2-1	medium-sized	TRBD2	TRBV12-3/TRBV12-4	CASSLEGGLAGENEQFF	TGTGCCAGCAGTTTAGAGGGGGGACTAGCGGGGGAAAATGAGCAGTTCTTC
TRBJ1-5	few	TRBD1	TRBV2	CASWTGVITRPQHF	TGTGCCAGCTGGACAGGGGTGATAACCAGGCCCCAGCATTTT
TRBJ2-3	many	TRBD2	TRBV20-1	CSAEKREGDTQYF	TGCAGTGCTGAGAAGCGGGAAGGAGATACGCAGTATTTT
TRBJ2-7	medium-sized	-	TRBV20-1	CSATGHNSYEQYF	TGCAGTGCTACGGGACACAACTCCTACGAGCAGTACTTC
TRBJ1-5	many	-	TRBV20-1	CSARKGGGIQPQHF	TGCAGTGCTAGGAAGGGCGGAGGAATTCAGCCCCAGCATTTT
TRBJ1-3	many	-	TRBV11-1	CAGSLLGVISGNTIYF	TGTGCCGGCAGCTTGCTAGGGGTTATCTCTGGAAACACCATATATTTT
TRBJ2-7	few	TRBD2	TRBV29-1	CSVVLAGVPHEQYF	TGCAGCGTTGTCTTAGCGGGAGTGCCCCACGAGCAGTACTTC
TRBJ1-5	-	-	TRBV28	CSSSLGLYSNQPQHF	TGTTCCAGCAGTTTGGGATTATATAGCAATCAGCCCCAGCATTTT
TRBJ2-1	many	TRBD2	TRBV4-1	CASSQGPSGGRNNEQFF	TGCGCCAGCAGCCAAGGCCCCTCGGGCGGGAGGAACAATGAGCAGTTCTTC
TRBJ1-6	-	-	TRBV6-6	CASSYSPDSSPLHF	TGTGCCAGCAGTTACTCGCCCGACAGTTCACCCCTCCACTTT
TRBJ2-5	many	-	TRBV18	CASSPQQETQYF	TGTGCCAGCTCACCACAGCAAGAGACCCAGTACTTC
TRBJ2-5	many	-	TRBV7-3	CASSPTGLGKETQYF	TGTGCCAGCAGCCCGACGGGACTTGGAAAAGAGACCCAGTACTTC
TRBJ1-3	many	-	TRBV5-5	CASSLILSGNTIYF	TGTGCCAGCAGCTTGATCCTTTCTGGAAACACCATATATTTT
TRBJ2-1	many	-	TRBV5-4	CASSYDGHFEQFF	TGTGCCAGCAGTTACGACGGACACTTTGAGCAGTTCTTC
TRBJ1-5	many	-	TRBV3-1	CASSQDWVNQPQHF	TGTGCCAGCAGCCAAGATTGGGTCAATCAGCCCCAGCATTTT
TRBJ2-5	medium-sized	-	TRBV6-2/TRBV6-3	CASSEQGSQETQYF	TGTGCCAGCAGTGAACAGGGTTCCCAAGAGACCCAGTACTTC
TRBJ2-7	few	TRBD1	TRBV6-1	CASSRGQRSSYEQYF	TGTGCCAGCAGCCGGGGACAGAGAAGCTCCTACGAGCAGTACTTC
TRBJ2-7	many	TRBD2	TRBV30	CAWRGLAGTYEQYF	TGTGCCTGGAGGGGACTAGCGGGAACCTACGAGCAGTACTTC
TRBJ2-7	-	TRBD1	TRBV14	CASSRQGASEQYF	TGTGCCAGCAGCCGACAGGGGGCCTCCGAGCAGTACTTC
TRBJ2-7	medium-sized	-	TRBV12-3/TRBV12-4	CASSFFGGTYEQYF	TGTGCCAGCAGTTTTTTCGGCGGCACCTACGAGCAGTACTTC
TRBJ2-3	-	TRBD2	TRBV25-1	CASSPVTSGSTDTQYF	TGTGCCAGCAGCCCCGTGACTAGCGGAAGCACAGATACGCAGTATTTT
TRBJ1-1	many	-	TRBV9	CASTSWGGPEAFF	TGTGCCAGTACCTCCTGGGGGGGGCCTGAAGCTTTCTTT
TRBJ2-7	-	-	TRBV11-2	CASSLVRTHYEQYF	TGTGCCAGCAGCTTAGTTCGTACCCACTACGAGCAGTACTTC
TRBJ2-3	-	-	TRBV5-1	CASSLGPRGENYEQYF	TGCGCCAGCAGCTTGGGTCCCCGGGGTGAGAACTACGAGCAGTATTTT
TRBJ1-6	medium-sized	TRBD1	TRBV12-3/TRBV12-4	CASSPIAGTGALESPLHF	TGTGCCAGCAGTCCCATCGCCGGGACAGGGGCCCTCGAATCACCCCTCCACTTT
TRBJ2-2	-	TRBD2	TRBV3-1	CASSQRLANDGDLLF	TGTGCCAGCAGCCAGCGACTAGCCAATGACGGGGATCTGCTTTTT
TRBJ2-1	many	-	TRBV20-1	CSASRLGEDEQFF	TGCAGTGCTAGTCGCCTGGGGGAGGATGAGCAGTTCTTC
TRBJ2-7	-	-	TRBV3-1	CASNGEYSYEQYF	TGTGCCAGCAACGGGGAGTACTCCTACGAGCAGTACTTC
TRBJ1-1	once	-	TRBV12-3/TRBV12-4	CASSSQGDTEAFF	TGTGCCAGCAGCTCTCAGGGAGACACTGAAGCTTTCTTT
TRBJ2-3	many	TRBD2	TRBV11-2	CASSLEAAGAITDTQYF	TGTGCCAGCAGCTTAGAGGCAGCGGGGGCCATCACAGATACGCAGTATTTT
TRBJ2-5	many	TRBD2	TRBV27	CASSFRAGGRSWETQYF	TGTGCCAGCAGTTTCAGGGCGGGAGGACGTTCATGGGAGACCCAGTACTTC
TRBJ1-2	many	-	TRBV2	CASSRGSGYTF	TGTGCCAGCAGTAGGGGAAGTGGCTACACCTTC
TRBJ2-2	many	-	TRBV9	CASSAQISTGELFF	TGTGCCAGCAGCGCTCAGATTAGCACCGGGGAGCTGTTTTTT
TRBJ2-3	few	-	TRBV27	CASSSWGDASVGADTQYF	TGTGCCAGCAGTTCGTGGGGGGACGCCAGTGTGGGAGCAGATACGCAGTATTTT
TRBJ1-2	-	-	TRBV6-1	CASTPVQGPYTF	TGTGCCAGCACCCCGGTGCAGGGACCCTACACCTTC
TRBJ2-5	many	TRBD2	TRBV29-1	CSVGERGGPQETQYF	TGCAGCGTTGGGGAGCGGGGGGGGCCCCAAGAGACCCAGTACTTC
TRBJ1-2	many	-	TRBV7-9	CASSSQAGGYTF	TGTGCCAGCAGTTCCCAGGCGGGTGGCTACACCTTC
TRBJ1-5	-	-	TRBV28	CASSLRERNQPQNF	TGTGCCAGCAGTTTGAGGGAGAGGAATCAGCCCCAAAATTTT